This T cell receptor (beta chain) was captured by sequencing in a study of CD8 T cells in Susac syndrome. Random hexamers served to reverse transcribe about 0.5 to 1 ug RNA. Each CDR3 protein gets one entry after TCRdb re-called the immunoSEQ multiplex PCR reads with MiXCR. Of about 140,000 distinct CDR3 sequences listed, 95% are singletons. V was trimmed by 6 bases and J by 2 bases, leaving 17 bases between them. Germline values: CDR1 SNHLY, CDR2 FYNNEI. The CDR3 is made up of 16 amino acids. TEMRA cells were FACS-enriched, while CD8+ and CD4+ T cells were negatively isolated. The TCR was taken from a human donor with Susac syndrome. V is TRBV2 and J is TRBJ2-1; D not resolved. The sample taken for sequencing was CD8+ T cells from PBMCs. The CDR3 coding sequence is TGTGCCAGCAGGGGTGGACCAGGTGGTACCTACAATGAGCAGTTCTTC. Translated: CASRGGPGGTYNEQFF.